One T cell receptor beta chain is described in this entry. Random hexamers were used to reverse transcribe about 0.5 to 1 ug of RNA. TCRdb independently ran MiXCR on the immunoSEQ multiplex PCR reads; one entry per CDR3 protein. This sample has around 140,000 distinct CDR3 sequences, with 95% found just once. CDR1 is MDHEN and CDR2 is SYDVKM in the germline V gene. Trimming removed 3 bases from V and 0 bases from J, with 9 bases in between. The CDR3 totals 16 residues. The entry originates in a study of CD8 T cells in Susac syndrome. The rearrangement uses TRBV28 and TRBJ2-6; a possible D gene is TRBD2 (5 bases). This sequence was found in a human donor with Susac syndrome. Sequencing was carried out using CD4+ T cells from PBMCs. CDR3 region: CASSFLGASGANVLTF. DNA of the CDR3: TGTGCCAGCAGTTTTCTGGGAGCCTCTGGGGCCAACGTCCTGACTTTC.